The T cell receptor beta chain under discussion was sequenced for a study of response to subunit inactivated influenza vaccine. This CDR3 is 12 amino acids long. V lost 4 bases to trimming and J lost 6 bases, with 7 bases between them. Germline V gives CDR1 MNHNS, CDR2 SASEGT. TCRdb re-called the RT-PCR reads through MiXCR, storing one row per CDR3 protein. The sample lists 300,000 to 350,000 distinct CDR3 sequences, about 20% seen once, with around a tenth in the top ten. This specimen consisted of PBMCs from blood, obtained less than 22 months after vaccination. The chain couples TRBV6-1 to TRBJ1-5; D gene unclear. The TCR originated in a man between 50 and 69 years old who received an inactivated influenza vaccine. The CDR3 here is CASSGGSQPQHF. In DNA, the CDR3 is TGTGCCAGCAGTGGAGGGAGTCAGCCCCAGCATTTT.